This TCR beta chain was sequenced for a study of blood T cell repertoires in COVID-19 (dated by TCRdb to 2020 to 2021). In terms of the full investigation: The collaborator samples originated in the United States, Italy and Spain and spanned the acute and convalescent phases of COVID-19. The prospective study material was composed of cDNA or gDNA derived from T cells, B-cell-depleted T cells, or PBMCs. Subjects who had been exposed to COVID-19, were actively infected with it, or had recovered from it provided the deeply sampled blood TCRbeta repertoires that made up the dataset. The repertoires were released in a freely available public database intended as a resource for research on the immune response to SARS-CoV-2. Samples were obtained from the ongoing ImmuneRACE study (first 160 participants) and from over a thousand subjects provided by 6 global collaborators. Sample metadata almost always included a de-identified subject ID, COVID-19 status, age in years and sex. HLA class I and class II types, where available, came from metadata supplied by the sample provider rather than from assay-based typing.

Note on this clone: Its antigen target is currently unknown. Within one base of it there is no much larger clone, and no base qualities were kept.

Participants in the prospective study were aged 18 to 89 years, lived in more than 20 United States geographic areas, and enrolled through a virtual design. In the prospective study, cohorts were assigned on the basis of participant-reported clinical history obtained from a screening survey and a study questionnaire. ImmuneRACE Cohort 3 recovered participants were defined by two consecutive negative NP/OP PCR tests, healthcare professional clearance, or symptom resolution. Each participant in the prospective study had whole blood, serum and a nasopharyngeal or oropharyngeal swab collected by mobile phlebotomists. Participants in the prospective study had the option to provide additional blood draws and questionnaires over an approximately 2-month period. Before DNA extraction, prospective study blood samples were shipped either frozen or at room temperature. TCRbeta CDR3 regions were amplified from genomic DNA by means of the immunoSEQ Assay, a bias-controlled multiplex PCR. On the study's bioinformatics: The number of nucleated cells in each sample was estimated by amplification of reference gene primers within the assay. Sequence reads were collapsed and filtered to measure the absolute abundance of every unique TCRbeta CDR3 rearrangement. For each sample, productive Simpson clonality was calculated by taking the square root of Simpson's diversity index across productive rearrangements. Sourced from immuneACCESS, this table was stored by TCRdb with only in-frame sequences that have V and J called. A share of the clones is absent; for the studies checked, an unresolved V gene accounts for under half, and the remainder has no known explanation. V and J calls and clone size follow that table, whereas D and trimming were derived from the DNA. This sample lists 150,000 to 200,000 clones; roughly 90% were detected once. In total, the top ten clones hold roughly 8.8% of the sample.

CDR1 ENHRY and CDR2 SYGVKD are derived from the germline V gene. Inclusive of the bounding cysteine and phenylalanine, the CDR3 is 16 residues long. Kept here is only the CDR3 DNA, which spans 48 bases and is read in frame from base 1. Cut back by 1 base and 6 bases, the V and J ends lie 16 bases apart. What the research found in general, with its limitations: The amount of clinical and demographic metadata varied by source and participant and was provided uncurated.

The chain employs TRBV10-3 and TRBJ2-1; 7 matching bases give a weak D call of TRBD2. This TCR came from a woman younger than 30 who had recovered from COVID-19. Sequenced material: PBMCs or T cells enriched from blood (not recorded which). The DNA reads TGTGCCATCAGTGAGTTAGGGGGGGGCCAGAGCAATGAGCAGTTCTTC. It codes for CAISELGGGQSNEQFF.